This T cell receptor beta chain comes out of a study of T cells in Graves' hyperthyroidism and ophthalmopathy. Overall study findings and caveats: The model made its ophthalmopathy prediction, and onset followed a median around 6.5 months later.

This clonotype was seen at least ten times. The antigen remains unidentified. Patients aged 18 to 65 had newly diagnosed hyperthyroidism lasting under 2 months. Trimming took off 0 bases at V and 3 bases at J, with 8 bases between the two ends. CDR1 and CDR2 (germline): LGHDT, YNNKEL (reference sequence). The CDR3 runs to 14 residues. The source material, RNA transcripts, was used to amplify TCR beta CDR3 regions. With the HTBI primer set, the TCR CDR3 went through a first round of RT-PCR. TCRdb processed the multiplex PCR reads anew with MiXCR; each CDR3 protein has one entry. This table has hundreds of thousands of distinct CDR3 sequences, 14% appearing once.

The sequence was obtained from a woman between 18 and 29 years old with Graves' hyperthyroidism. The chain is built from TRBV3-1 and TRBJ1-2, with unresolved D. The sequencing sample was made of blood. This CDR3 is CASSQDTRYYGYTF. CDR3 sequence (DNA): TGTGCCAGCAGCCAAGATACCAGGTACTATGGCTACACCTTC.